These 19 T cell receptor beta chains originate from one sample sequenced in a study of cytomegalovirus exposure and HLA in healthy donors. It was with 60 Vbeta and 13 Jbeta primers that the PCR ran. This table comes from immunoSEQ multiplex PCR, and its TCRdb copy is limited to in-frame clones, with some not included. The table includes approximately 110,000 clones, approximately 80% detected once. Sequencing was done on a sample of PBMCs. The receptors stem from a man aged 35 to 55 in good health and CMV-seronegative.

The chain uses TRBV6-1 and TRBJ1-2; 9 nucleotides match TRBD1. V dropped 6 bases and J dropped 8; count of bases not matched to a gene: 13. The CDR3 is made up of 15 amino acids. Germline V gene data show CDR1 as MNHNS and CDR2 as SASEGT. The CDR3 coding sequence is TGTGCCAGCAGCGAAACCGGGACAGGGCGAAGGGGCTACACCTTC. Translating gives CASSETGTGRRGYTF.

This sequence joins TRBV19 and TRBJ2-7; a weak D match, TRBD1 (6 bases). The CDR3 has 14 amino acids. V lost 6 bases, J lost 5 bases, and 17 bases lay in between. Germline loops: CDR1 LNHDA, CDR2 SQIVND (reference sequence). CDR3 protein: CASRDPGQLDEQYF. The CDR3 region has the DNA TGTGCCAGTAGGGATCCGGGACAATTGGACGAGCAGTACTTC.

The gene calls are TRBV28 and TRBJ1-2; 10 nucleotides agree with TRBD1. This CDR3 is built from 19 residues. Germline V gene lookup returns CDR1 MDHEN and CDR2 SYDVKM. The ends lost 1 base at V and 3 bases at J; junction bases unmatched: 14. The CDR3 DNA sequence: TGTGCCAGCAGTTTATTCGGATCCGGGACAGGGGAAGTCGACTATGGCTACACCTTC. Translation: CASSLFGSGTGEVDYGYTF.

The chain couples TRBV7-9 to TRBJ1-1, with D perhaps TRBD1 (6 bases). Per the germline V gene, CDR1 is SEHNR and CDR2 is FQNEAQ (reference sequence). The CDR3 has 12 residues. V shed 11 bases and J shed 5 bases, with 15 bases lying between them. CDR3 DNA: TGTGCCGGGGGCGGGGGGCGGACTGAAGCTTTCTTT. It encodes CAGGGGRTEAFF.

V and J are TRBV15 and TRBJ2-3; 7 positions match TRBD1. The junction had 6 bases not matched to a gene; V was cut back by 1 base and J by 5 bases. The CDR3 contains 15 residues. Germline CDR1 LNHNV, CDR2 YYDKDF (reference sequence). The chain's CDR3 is CATSRVRDRLDTQYF. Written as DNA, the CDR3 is TGTGCCACCAGCAGAGTCCGGGACAGATTAGATACGCAGTATTTT.

The CDR3 protein is CASSFFLAGGELFF. CDR3 nucleotide sequence: TGTGCCAGCAGCTTTTTCCTAGCGGGCGGGGAGCTGTTTTTT. The chain joins TRBV7-3 to TRBJ2-2; 8 nucleotides agree with TRBD2. Germline V gives CDR1 SGHTA, CDR2 FQGTGA. V lost 3 bases and J lost 7; bases outside the gene matches: 4. CDR3 size: 14 residues.

The CDR3 sequence is CASQGGTDTQYF. CDR3 nucleotides: TGTGCCAGTCAGGGAGGGACAGATACGCAGTATTTT. The chain carries TRBV28 and TRBJ2-3; the match to TRBD2 covers 7 bases. There are 12 residues in the CDR3. The V gene end was trimmed by 9 bases and the J gene end by 3 bases; junction bases not matched to a gene: 3. Germline V lookup: CDR1 MDHEN, CDR2 SYDVKM.

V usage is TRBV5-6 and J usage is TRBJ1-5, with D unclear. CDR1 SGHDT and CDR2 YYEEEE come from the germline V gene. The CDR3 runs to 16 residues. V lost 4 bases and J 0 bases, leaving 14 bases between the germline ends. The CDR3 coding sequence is TGTGCCAGCAGCCTGACAACCACTTATAGCAATCAGCCCCAGCATTTT. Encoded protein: CASSLTTTYSNQPQHF.

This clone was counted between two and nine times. CDR3 sequence (DNA): TGTGCCAGCAGCCAAGTGGAGGTCGCAAATTCACCCCTCCACTTT. Translation gives CASSQVEVANSPLHF. V and J are TRBV4-2 and TRBJ1-6, with D hard to call. The CDR3 runs 15 residues. Trimming took 1 base from V and 7 from J, leaving 11 bases between them. From germline, CDR1 is LGHNA and CDR2 YNFKEQ.

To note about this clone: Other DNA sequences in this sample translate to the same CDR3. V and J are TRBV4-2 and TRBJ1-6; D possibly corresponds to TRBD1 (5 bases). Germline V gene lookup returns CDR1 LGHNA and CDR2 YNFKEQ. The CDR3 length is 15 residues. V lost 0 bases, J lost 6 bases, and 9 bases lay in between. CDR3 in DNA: TGTGCCAGCAGCCAAGATACCCAGGGTAATTCACCCCTCCACTTT. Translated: CASSQDTQGNSPLHF.

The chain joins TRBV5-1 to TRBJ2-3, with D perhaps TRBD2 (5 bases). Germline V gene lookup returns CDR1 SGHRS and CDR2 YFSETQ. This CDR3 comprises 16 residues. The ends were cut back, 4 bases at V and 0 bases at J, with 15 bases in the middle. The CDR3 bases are TGCGCCAGCAGCATGGAATCGGGGTCTAGCACAGATACGCAGTATTTT. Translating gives CASSMESGSSTDTQYF.

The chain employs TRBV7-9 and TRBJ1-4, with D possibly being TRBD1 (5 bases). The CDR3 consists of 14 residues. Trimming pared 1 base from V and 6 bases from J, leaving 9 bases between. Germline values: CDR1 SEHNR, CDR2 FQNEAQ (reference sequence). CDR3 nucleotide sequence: TGTGCCAGCAGCTTAGGGAGGGACGATGAAAAACTGTTTTTT. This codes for CASSLGRDDEKLFF.

CDR3 loop: CASSVTQGSGRETQYF. The CDR3 bases are TGTGCCAGCAGCGTTACCCAGGGGTCGGGTCGAGAGACCCAGTACTTC. The J gene is TRBJ2-5, the V gene TRBV9, with D perhaps matching TRBD1 (6 bases). Trimming shortened V by 2 bases and J by 4 bases, and 18 bases separated the two germline ends. The CDR3 is 16 amino acids. Per the germline V gene, CDR1 is SGDLS and CDR2 is YYNGEE.

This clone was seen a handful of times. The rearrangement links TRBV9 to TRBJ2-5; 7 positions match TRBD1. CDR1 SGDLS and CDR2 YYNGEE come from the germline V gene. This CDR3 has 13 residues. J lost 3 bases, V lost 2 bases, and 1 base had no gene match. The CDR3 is CASSVDREETQYF. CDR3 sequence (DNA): TGTGCCAGCAGCGTCGACAGGGAAGAGACCCAGTACTTC.

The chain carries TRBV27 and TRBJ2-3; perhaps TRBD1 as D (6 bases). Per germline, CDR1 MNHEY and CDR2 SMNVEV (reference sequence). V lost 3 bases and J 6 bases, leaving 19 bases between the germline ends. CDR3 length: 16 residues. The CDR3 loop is CASSLGQPSVADTQYF. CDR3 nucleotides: TGTGCCAGCAGTTTGGGACAACCCTCGGTCGCGGATACGCAGTATTTT.

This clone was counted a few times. CDR3 DNA: TGTGCCAGCAGCCTTGGGACAGCAACTAATGAAAAACTGTTTTTT. It encodes CASSLGTATNEKLFF. V and J are TRBV7-6 and TRBJ1-4, with TRBD1 identical over 7 bases. The germline gives CDR1 SGHVS, CDR2 FNYEAQ. Trimming removed 5 bases from V and 0 bases from J; junction bases left unmatched: 3. CDR3 length: 15 amino acids.

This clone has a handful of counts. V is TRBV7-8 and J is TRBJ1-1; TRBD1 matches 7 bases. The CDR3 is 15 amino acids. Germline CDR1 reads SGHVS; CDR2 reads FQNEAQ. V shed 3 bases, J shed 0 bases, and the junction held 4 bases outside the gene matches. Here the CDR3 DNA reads TGTGCCAGCAGCTTCCAGGGGACAGTGAACACTGAAGCTTTCTTT. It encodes CASSFQGTVNTEAFF.

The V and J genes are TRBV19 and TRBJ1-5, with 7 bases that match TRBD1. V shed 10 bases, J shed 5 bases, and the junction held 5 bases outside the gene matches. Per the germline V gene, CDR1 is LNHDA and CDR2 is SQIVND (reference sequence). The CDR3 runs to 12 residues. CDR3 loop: CATGQTYQPQHF. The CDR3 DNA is TGTGCCACGGGACAGACATATCAGCCCCAGCATTTT.

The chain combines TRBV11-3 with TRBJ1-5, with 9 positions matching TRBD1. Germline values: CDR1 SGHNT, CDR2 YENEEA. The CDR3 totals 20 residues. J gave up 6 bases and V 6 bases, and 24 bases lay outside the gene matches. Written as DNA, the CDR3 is TGTGCCAGCAGTCAGCATGGGGACAGGGAAAAGGGGGATCATGGTCAGCCCCAGCATTTT. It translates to CASSQHGDREKGDHGQPQHF.